This TCR beta chain was sequenced during a study of human T cells and chemical hapten exposure (dated by TCRdb to the early 2020s). In terms of the full investigation: For sensitization, 2% DPC in acetone was applied to a 2 cm by 2 cm area of upper inner arm skin. Patient blood was sampled pre-sensitization (week 0) and at 2, 6 and about 24 weeks after DPC sensitization. Approximately 28 alopecia patients provided blood for TCR sequencing at one to four time points (pre-sensitization, 2, 6 and 24 weeks). Patch testing was done on the upper back using Finn chambers containing 0.01% DPC, and results were scored after 6 days according to International Contact Dermatitis Research Group standards. The patient cohort, mostly female, included alopecia areata with under or over 50% scalp involvement, alopecia totalis and alopecia universalis. Libraries were combined into a pool for sequencing, and differences in TCR yield between samples came mainly from small differences in library volumes within the pool. Both TCR alpha and TCR beta chains were sequenced from each blood RNA sample. The study tracked peripheral blood TCR repertoire changes in vivo during primary and secondary sensitization to the hapten diphenylcyclopropenone (DPC) in alopecia patients. Throughout the approximately 25-week study period, patients were also given weekly therapeutic DPC doses on the scalp. Study-wide conclusions, independent of this receptor: No change with DPC sensitization was found in the number of TCRs above 1 in 1000 frequency, and no evidence of global repertoire structure alterations was found. All patients had alopecia, a presumed autoimmune disease, so their immune response might differ from that of healthy individuals. A positive correlation was found between the number of PT1 expanded TCRs and patch test score, with significance reached at thresholds 8, 16 and 32 but not 4. Repeated subsampling changed both the strength of the expansion versus patch-test correlation and the threshold at which the correlation became significant. Expanded TCRs formed significantly more large CDR3 similarity clusters than pre-sensitization or healthy control sets, consistent with antigen-driven responses.

What this sample's time point label stands for: patch test 1, 2 weeks after DPC sensitization. This sample's treatment or condition label indicates: therapeutic diphenylcyclopropenone sensitization with weekly scalp DPC. Unfractionated whole blood was collected in Tempus Blood RNA tubes, and total RNA was extracted from that blood. At each patch-test visit, blood was drawn before the patch test was applied. To be eligible, patients had to be aged 18 to 70, diagnosed with alopecia and judged suitable for DPC therapy, while pregnant patients were excluded. A note on this clonotype: This clone's antigen is unknown. It has no much larger one-base neighbor in the sample; base qualities were not kept.

Preparation of the library involved RACE. Sequencing was performed on a NextSeq 500. Library preparation attached unique molecular identifiers to individual cDNA molecules for quantitative, reproducible TCR counting. On the authors' methods: The median number of TCRs per sample was 85,000 to 100,000, ranging from roughly 20,000 to 700,000. The Decombinator software suite was used to annotate the V, J and CDR3 of the TCR reads. For PS versus PT1 abundance plots, all samples were subsampled to the same number of TCRs (28,000). TCRs were defined as expanded if absent before sensitization and observed at least eight times at the 2-week time point. TCRdb redid the processing of the public reads, applying fastp at Q25 and MiXCR, and retained in-frame beta chains. Each CDR3 protein appears once, grouped with its most common genes and DNA. TCRdb's processing, not the study's, gives the V and J calls here. This sample is represented by 35,000 or so distinct CDR3 sequences; 5% to 8% of them were singletons. Clones ranked in the top ten supply about 10% of the sample.

The sequence derives from a woman aged 30 to 39 with alopecia areata. Some clones in this sample may be carry-over from other donors' samples. The starting material was whole blood, obtained in connection with sensitization to the hapten diphenylcyclopropenone (DPC).

CDR3 sequence: CSARGRGQSYEQYF. The DNA reads as follows: TGCAGTGCTAGAGGCAGGGGCCAATCCTACGAGCAGTACTTC. Rearrangement joined TRBV20-1 to TRBJ2-7; the D segment could be TRBD1, given 6 matching bases. From the cysteine up to the phenylalanine, the CDR3 has a length of 14 residues. The retained sequence is limited to the CDR3, 42 bases, with the frame set at the first base. CDR1 DFQATT and CDR2 SNEGSKA are derived from the germline V gene (reference sequence). Between the V and J ends, shortened by 1 base and 1 base respectively, the junction contains 11 bases.